Each of the 15 T cell receptor beta chains below was sequenced from the same sample in a study of blood T cell repertoires in COVID-19. Sequenced by immunoSEQ multiplex PCR; TCRdb stores in-frame clones only, minus some. In the table there are 200,000 to 250,000 clones, roughly 88% of which are singletons. Material: PBMCs or T cells enriched from blood (not recorded which). The receptors stem from a woman in her forties or fifties who had recovered from COVID-19.

The table lists this clone with a count of one. This chain uses TRBV6-2 or TRBV6-3 with TRBJ2-7; a weak D match, TRBD1 (6 bases). The CDR3 runs 14 residues. Per the germline V gene, CDR1 is MNHEY and CDR2 is SVGEGT. Trimming removed 5 bases from V and 1 base from J, with 12 bases in between. The CDR3 nucleotides read TGTGCCAGCAGTCCCCGCAGGGGTTCCTACGAGCAGTACTTC. This sequence encodes CASSPRRGSYEQYF.

V and J are TRBV11-3 and TRBJ1-5; no clear D gene. The CDR3 contains 15 residues. V lost 3 bases, J lost 2 bases, and 11 bases lay in between. Germline V gene data show CDR1 as SGHNT and CDR2 as YENEEA. As DNA, the CDR3 is TGTGCCAGCAGCTTTTGGCCAGGATGCAATCAGCCCCAGCATTTT. Protein product: CASSFWPGCNQPQHF.

The table lists this clone with a count of one. The chain joins TRBV7-9 to TRBJ2-7; D is possibly TRBD2 (5 bases). Trimming removed 10 bases at V and 2 bases at J, with 15 bases between. CDR1 is SEHNR and CDR2 is FQNEAQ in the germline V gene (reference sequence). The CDR3 spans 13 residues. The CDR3 loop reads CAIREVLTYEQYF. The CDR3 DNA sequence: TGTGCCATTCGGGAAGTCTTAACCTACGAGCAGTACTTC.

J is TRBJ2-1 and V is TRBV9, with 8 bases lining up with TRBD2. The V segment lost 3 bases and the J segment 9 bases; nucleotides outside the gene matches: 8. This CDR3 has 14 amino acids. The germline CDR1 and CDR2 sequences are SGDLS and YYNGEE. CDR3 region: CASSGTGGPLEQFF. DNA of the CDR3: TGTGCCAGCAGCGGAACGGGGGGGCCACTTGAGCAGTTCTTC.

This rearrangement joins TRBV7-8 to TRBJ1-4; tentatively, D is TRBD1 (6 bases). The V end lost 1 base, the J end lost 6 bases, and 18 bases lay between the germline ends. The germline gives CDR1 SGHVS, CDR2 FQNEAQ. The CDR3 length is 17 residues. The CDR3 reads CASSLVGTGLRYEKLFF. CDR3 sequence (DNA): TGTGCCAGCAGCTTAGTGGGAACAGGGCTTCGGTATGAAAAACTGTTTTTT.

The chain is built from TRBV5-1 and TRBJ2-5, with 7 bases lining up with TRBD1. Losses at the gene ends were 4 bases for V and 2 bases for J; bases not matched to a gene: 5. CDR3 length: 14 residues. Germline CDR1 and CDR2: SGHRS and YFSETQ. The CDR3 reads CASSVGQAQETQYF. DNA of the CDR3: TGCGCCAGCAGCGTCGGACAGGCGCAAGAGACCCAGTACTTC.

The chain employs TRBV11-3 and TRBJ2-1; TRBD2 matches at 11 bases. Germline V CDR1 and CDR2: SGHNT, YENEEA. CDR3 length: 16 amino acids. The V segment lost 5 bases and the J segment 5 bases; nucleotides outside the gene matches: 8. CDR3 DNA: TGTGCCAGCAGCCCCATCGTAGCGGGGGGGAACAATGAGCAGTTCTTC. It encodes CASSPIVAGGNNEQFF.

The chain links TRBV2 to TRBJ1-5; D is possibly TRBD1 (5 bases). Germline CDR1 SNHLY, CDR2 FYNNEI. V lost 4 bases to trimming and J lost 6 bases, with 19 bases between them. The CDR3 is 16 residues long. In nucleotides, the CDR3 is TGTGCCAGCAGTGCCTGGGGGGGGATCGGCGGTCAGCCCCAGCATTTT. As protein: CASSAWGGIGGQPQHF. The full variable domain, with the rest looked up from reference TRBV2 and TRBJ1-5, is EPEVTQTPSHQVTQMGQEVILRCVPISNHLYFYWYRQILGQKVEFLVSFYNNEISEKSEIFDDQFSVERPDGSNFTLKIRSTKLEDSAMYFCASSAWGGIGGQPQHFGDGTRLSIL.

This clone was seen a handful of times. This sequence joins TRBV6-5 and TRBJ1-3, with TRBD1 matching over 7 bases. The CDR3 loop spans 15 amino acids. The V gene's germline CDR1 is MNHEY and CDR2 SVGAGI. The V gene end was trimmed by 3 bases and the J gene end by 4 bases; junction bases not matched to a gene: 6. The chain's CDR3 is CASSYGGTAGNTIYF. The DNA of the CDR3 is TGTGCCAGCAGTTATGGTGGGACAGCGGGAAACACCATATATTTT.

This chain uses TRBV4-1 with TRBJ2-3; TRBD1 might be the D (5 bases). V was trimmed by 1 base and J by 2 bases, leaving 16 bases between them. The CDR3 is made up of 17 amino acids. The germline V gene has CDR1 MGHRA and CDR2 YSYEKL. The CDR3 region is CASSQVIPQGYTDTQYF. The CDR3, as DNA: TGCGCCAGCAGCCAAGTTATTCCTCAGGGCTACACAGATACGCAGTATTTT.

A few counts support this clone. The rearrangement uses TRBV7-9 and TRBJ1-2; D gene ambiguous. Germline loops: CDR1 SEHNR, CDR2 FQNEAQ (reference sequence). The ends were cut back, 4 bases at V and 1 base at J, with 16 bases in the middle. This CDR3 comprises 16 residues. This chain's CDR3 is CASSSGNLVHNYGYTF. CDR3 nucleotide sequence: TGTGCCAGCAGCTCCGGTAACCTTGTTCATAACTATGGCTACACCTTC.

The V and J genes are TRBV9 and TRBJ2-7; 7 bases are a match to TRBD1. The length of the CDR3 is 13 residues. Germline trimming cut 3 bases from V and 3 bases from J; bases unmatched to any gene: 3. Germline values: CDR1 SGDLS, CDR2 YYNGEE. The CDR3 region has the DNA TGTGCCAGCAGCGCCGGGACAGTCTACGAGCAGTACTTC. As protein: CASSAGTVYEQYF. Full variable domain (remainder filled in from reference TRBV9 and TRBJ2-7): DSGVTQTPKHLITATGQRVTLRCSPRSGDLSVYWYQQSLDQGLQFLIQYYNGEERAKGNILERFSAQQFPDLHSELNLSSLELGDSALYFCASSAGTVYEQYFGPGTRLTVT.

The V gene is TRBV7-2, the J gene TRBJ2-7; the D is unclear. V was pared by 5 bases and J by 2 bases, with 7 bases between. Germline V lookup: CDR1 SGHTA, CDR2 FQGNSA. CDR3 length: 12 residues. The CDR3 reads CASSHNPYEQYF. The CDR3 DNA sequence: TGTGCCAGCAGCCACAACCCCTACGAGCAGTACTTC. The entire variable domain, with the rest obtained from reference TRBV7-2 and TRBJ2-7, is as follows: GAGVSQSPSNKVTEKGKDVELRCDPISGHTALYWYRQSLGQGLEFLIYFQGNSAPDKSGLPSDRFSAERTGGSVSTLTIQRTQQEDSAVYLCASSHNPYEQYFGPGTRLTVT.

There are a few counts of this clone. The chain couples TRBV15 to TRBJ2-3; 9 nucleotides line up with TRBD2. Germline V gene data show CDR1 as LNHNV and CDR2 as YYDKDF (reference sequence). The trim removed 0 bases at V and 6 bases at J, leaving 10 bases unmatched. The CDR3 covers 17 residues. The CDR3 protein is CATSRDGLGGGADTQYF. In nucleotides, the CDR3 is TGTGCCACCAGCAGAGATGGGCTAGGCGGGGGGGCCGATACGCAGTATTTT.

A remark on this clone: This same CDR3 is encoded by further DNA sequences in the sample. The chain uses TRBV5-1 and TRBJ2-1, with 9 bases matching TRBD1. The V and J ends lost 1 base and 3 bases, in that order; junction bases with no gene match: 5. CDR1 is SGHRS, CDR2 YFSETQ, per germline. CDR3 length: 16 amino acids. The CDR3 DNA reads TGCGCCAGCAGCTTGACCGGGACAGGGAGCTACAATGAGCAGTTCTTC. Protein: CASSLTGTGSYNEQFF.